The entry that follows covers one T cell receptor beta chain sequence. The data belong to a study of shared clonotypes between healthy human individuals. Looking at the study overall: Per donor, CD8 memory used one plate, CD8 naive used two, CD4 memory used three and CD4 naive used three.

The assay was immunoSEQ multiplex PCR, and TCRdb's table has in-frame clones only and misses some. The table records over a million clones, under 80% of them present only once. Per germline, CDR1 MNHEY and CDR2 SVGAGI. This CDR3 spans 13 amino acids. Trimming took 6 bases from V and 4 from J, leaving 10 bases between them. The TCR originated in a man younger than 35 in good health. The genes are TRBV6-5 and TRBJ2-1; D is unclear. The sequenced sample consisted of memory CD4+ T cells sorted from blood. As to subset: CD45RA-negative fraction. The CDR3 loop reads CASSPTPYNEQFF. The CDR3 nucleotides are TGTGCCAGCAGCCCGACTCCGTACAATGAGCAGTTCTTC.